This T cell receptor (beta chain) comes out of a study of vaccination and CD4 T cells after COVID-19. The study's findings and limits: Median SARS-CoV-2-reactive clonotype numbers went from 21 to 38; this increase was not significant.

Cultured CD4+ T cells had their DNA profiled by the Oncomine TCR Beta short-read assay. Someone extracted genomic DNA from cultured CD4+ T cells. Each CDR3 protein gets one entry after TCRdb re-called the PCR reads with MiXCR. Here the sample spans under 20,000 distinct CDR3 sequences, 35% to 55% being singletons. Concerning this clonotype itself: Its target is not known.

Trimming left V 8 bases short and J 0 bases short, with 8 bases between. The germline CDR1 and CDR2 sequences are MGHDK and SYGVNS. CDR3 length equals 13 residues. Noted treatment: approximately 9-day PBMC culture with coronavirus spike peptide pools or control peptides (ViraFEST assay). Positive PCR dates covered March to December 2020, before US Alpha, Beta and Delta variants. This specimen was CD4+ T cells from blood, cultured in vitro, taken after SARS-CoV-2 vaccination. The chain couples TRBV25-1 to TRBJ1-3; D perhaps matches TRBD1 (5 bases). This clonotype was sampled from a human donor who had recovered from COVID-19. CDR3 in DNA: TGTGCCAGCCGACAGAGCTCTGGAAACACCATATATTTT. It encodes CASRQSSGNTIYF.